A single sample gave rise to the 17 T cell receptor beta chains below, sequenced in a study of cytomegalovirus exposure and HLA in healthy donors. PCR involved 60 Vbeta and 13 Jbeta primers. TCRdb keeps only in-frame clones here, not all; method: immunoSEQ multiplex PCR. The sample has approximately 92,000 clones, 70% to 80% seen once. Sequenced: PBMCs. Receptors were obtained from a man in his sixties in good health and CMV-seronegative.

The rearrangement joins TRBV6-5 to TRBJ1-1; 9 bases map to TRBD1. V gave up 5 bases and J gave up 7 bases; unmatched junction bases: 11. The CDR3 contains 15 residues. Germline CDR1 and CDR2: MNHEY and SVGAGI. The CDR3 loop reads CASSPRGTGTFEAFF. The CDR3 DNA sequence: TGTGCCAGCAGTCCACGGGGGACAGGGACCTTTGAAGCTTTCTTT.

The chain uses TRBV7-2 and TRBJ2-5; no clear D. V lost 5 bases and J lost 3, with 10 bases in between. The CDR3 has 13 residues. Germline V gene lookup returns CDR1 SGHTA and CDR2 FQGNSA. This chain's CDR3 is CASSVRREETQYF. CDR3 sequence (DNA): TGTGCCAGCAGCGTTCGACGGGAAGAGACCCAGTACTTC.

The chain combines TRBV7-2 with TRBJ2-7; 10 bases line up with TRBD1. Germline V gene lookup returns CDR1 SGHTA and CDR2 FQGNSA. CDR3 length: 14 residues. After removal of 5 bases from V and 4 bases from J, the junction contained 5 bases not matched to a gene. CDR3 DNA: TGTGCCAGCAGCCCCCGGGACAGGGGTTACGAGCAGTACTTC. Residues: CASSPRDRGYEQYF.

V is TRBV6-1 and J is TRBJ1-5, with 7 bases that match TRBD1. This CDR3 contains 15 residues. Trimming removed 1 base from V and 5 bases from J; junction bases left unmatched: 5. The germline V gene has CDR1 MNHNS and CDR2 SASEGT. The CDR3 loop reads CASSEVEGGDQPQHF. CDR3 DNA: TGTGCCAGCAGTGAAGTCGAAGGGGGCGATCAGCCCCAGCATTTT.

The rearrangement joins TRBV5-6 to TRBJ1-3, with no clear D. CDR3 length equals 14 residues. V was shortened by 6 bases and J by 0 bases, with 10 bases between the two germline ends. Germline CDR1 and CDR2: SGHDT and YYEEEE. CDR3 DNA: TGTGCCAGCACCACAGACCTCTCTGGAAACACCATATATTTT. Translating it yields CASTTDLSGNTIYF. Full variable domain (missing parts from reference TRBV5-6 and TRBJ1-3): DAGVTQSPTHLIKTRGQQVTLRCSPKSGHDTVSWYQQALGQGPQFIFQYYEEEERQRGNFPDRFSGHQFPNYSSELNVNALLLGDSALYLCASTTDLSGNTIYFGEGSWLTVV.

The V call is TRBV2, the J call TRBJ2-5; 10 positions match TRBD2. Trimming cost V 6 bases and J 0 bases; bases outside gene matches: 13. CDR1 is SNHLY and CDR2 is FYNNEI in the germline V gene. CDR3 length equals 18 residues. The CDR3 DNA reads as TGTGCCAGCAGCGCGGCTAGCGGGAGAGGGGAGTACCAAGAGACCCAGTACTTC. Translated, it gives CASSAASGRGEYQETQYF. Complete variable domain (other parts from reference TRBV2 and TRBJ2-5): EPEVTQTPSHQVTQMGQEVILRCVPISNHLYFYWYRQILGQKVEFLVSFYNNEISEKSEIFDDQFSVERPDGSNFTLKIRSTKLEDSAMYFCASSAASGRGEYQETQYFGPGTRLLVL.

CDR3 nucleotides: TGTGCCTGGCAGAGGGCCCCTTATGGCTACACCTTC. Protein product: CAWQRAPYGYTF. The V and J genes are TRBV30 and TRBJ1-2; D not certain. This CDR3 is 12 amino acids long. V shed 5 bases and J shed 5 bases, with 12 bases lying between them. CDR1 is GTSNPN, CDR2 SVGIG, per germline (reference sequence).

This chain joins TRBV28 and TRBJ2-3, with TRBD1 as a possible D gene (6 bases). Germline lookup yields CDR1 MDHEN and CDR2 SYDVKM. Trimming cost V 5 bases and J 2 bases, with 11 bases left between them. The CDR3 is 14 residues long. The CDR3 reads CASSRRGNTDTQYF. The CDR3 region has the DNA TGTGCCAGCAGTAGAAGGGGGAACACAGATACGCAGTATTTT. Full variable domain (missing parts from reference TRBV28 and TRBJ2-3): DVKVTQSSRYLVKRTGEKVFLECVQDMDHENMFWYRQDPGLGLRLIYFSYDVKMKEKGDIPEGYSVSREKKERFSLILESASTNQTSMYLCASSRRGNTDTQYFGPGTRLTVL.

V is TRBV2 and J is TRBJ2-7, with 10 nucleotides matching TRBD2. The CDR3 covers 14 residues. V was pared by 2 bases and J by 7 bases, with 5 bases of the junction left unmatched. Germline V CDR1 and CDR2: SNHLY, FYNNEI. CDR3 amino acids: CASSESGRAHEQYF. The CDR3 DNA reads TGTGCCAGCAGTGAAAGCGGGAGGGCCCATGAGCAGTACTTC. The complete variable domain, with remaining parts taken from reference TRBV2 and TRBJ2-7, reads EPEVTQTPSHQVTQMGQEVILRCVPISNHLYFYWYRQILGQKVEFLVSFYNNEISEKSEIFDDQFSVERPDGSNFTLKIRSTKLEDSAMYFCASSESGRAHEQYFGPGTRLTVT.

The V call is TRBV5-4, the J call TRBJ2-7, with TRBD1 matching over 8 bases. V was clipped by 2 bases and J by 5 bases; unmatched bases: 9. From germline, CDR1 is SGHNT and CDR2 YYREEE (reference sequence). CDR3 length: 15 residues. The CDR3, as DNA: TGTGCCAGCAGCTTCAGGGGGCGCTTGAGTGACGAGCAGTACTTC. It is translated as CASSFRGRLSDEQYF.

The chain has TRBV28 and TRBJ1-5; D is ambiguous. Per the germline V gene, CDR1 is MDHEN and CDR2 is SYDVKM. This CDR3 spans 12 amino acids. Trimming stripped 6 bases from V and 4 bases from J, with 7 bases between. This chain's CDR3 is CASRGDNQPQHF. The CDR3 DNA sequence: TGTGCCAGCAGGGGAGATAATCAGCCCCAGCATTTT.

V is TRBV5-1 and J is TRBJ2-1, with TRBD1 identical over 7 bases. Germline V gene data show CDR1 as SGHRS and CDR2 as YFSETQ. The CDR3 is made up of 15 amino acids. V gave up 0 bases and J gave up 5 bases; unmatched junction bases: 5. The CDR3 reads CASSLEGTANNEQFF. The CDR3 region has the DNA TGCGCCAGCAGCTTGGAGGGGACAGCTAACAATGAGCAGTTCTTC.

The chain employs TRBV19 and TRBJ2-1, with D tentatively TRBD1 (5 bases). This CDR3 has 14 amino acids. With 4 bases removed from V and 7 bases from J, the gap between germline ends came to 14 bases. Germline CDR1 reads LNHDA; CDR2 reads SQIVND (reference sequence). The CDR3 DNA is TGTGCCAGTAGTAAAGTGGGGCTAACAAATGAGCAGTTCTTC. It translates to CASSKVGLTNEQFF.

The rearrangement links TRBV5-1 to TRBJ2-1; perhaps TRBD2 as D (7 bases). Trimming pared 4 bases from V and 7 bases from J, leaving 21 bases between. Germline V gives CDR1 SGHRS, CDR2 YFSETQ. CDR3 length: 16 residues. This CDR3 is CASSPEGGTIANEQFF. The CDR3 DNA sequence: TGCGCCAGCAGCCCAGAGGGGGGGACTATCGCTAATGAGCAGTTCTTC.

The chain has TRBV27 and TRBJ2-3; 8 positions agree with TRBD2. Germline CDR1 and CDR2: MNHEY and SMNVEV (reference sequence). J was trimmed by 3 bases and V by 6 bases; bases with no gene match: 8. This CDR3 has 15 residues. CDR3 in DNA: TGTGCCAGCAGCCCAGGAGCGGGGGTGACAGATACGCAGTATTTT. It yields the protein CASSPGAGVTDTQYF.

The CDR3 DNA sequence: TGCGCCAGCAGCTCCACAGGACTAGCGGGGAGTACCGGGGAGCTGTTTTTT. Its protein product is CASSSTGLAGSTGELFF. The chain couples TRBV5-1 to TRBJ2-2; 12 bases are shared with TRBD2. This CDR3 has 17 residues. Germline values: CDR1 SGHRS, CDR2 YFSETQ. The V and J ends lost 3 bases and 5 bases, in that order; junction bases with no gene match: 8. The complete variable domain, with remaining parts taken from reference TRBV5-1 and TRBJ2-2, reads KAGVTQTPRYLIKTRGQQVTLSCSPISGHRSVSWYQQTPGQGLQFLFEYFSETQRNKGNFPGRFSGRQFSNSRSEMNVSTLELGDSALYLCASSSTGLAGSTGELFFGEGSRLTVL.

The rearrangement joins TRBV19 to TRBJ1-1, with no clear D. The CDR3 has 14 amino acids. Trimming removed 4 bases at V and 5 bases at J, with 14 bases between. Germline CDR1 LNHDA, CDR2 SQIVND (reference sequence). The CDR3 protein is CASSNKFGETEAFF. Written as DNA, the CDR3 is TGTGCCAGTAGTAACAAATTTGGGGAGACTGAAGCTTTCTTT.